Listed below are T cell receptor beta chains from one sample, sequenced in a study of cytomegalovirus exposure and HLA in healthy donors. Repertoires were generated with immunoSEQ multiplex PCR, while TCRdb's copy carries only in-frame clones and drops some. The sample holds tens of thousands of clones. The sample was PBMCs. Receptors originate from a woman aged 60-70 years in good health and CMV-seropositive. Each CDR3 is given with its conserved first and last residue. The D gene is left open where the match is weak. For some rows the clone size is stated as once, few or many, or as a class when expanded; others skip it.

cdr3_aa cdr3_nt v_call d_call clone_size j_call
CASTQEREGPGNTIYF TGTGCCAGCACCCAAGAGAGGGAGGGCCCTGGAAACACCATATATTTT TRBV7-8 . . TRBJ1-3
CASLGLDSYEQYF TGCGCCAGCTTGGGACTAGACTCCTACGAGCAGTACTTC TRBV10-1 TRBD2 . TRBJ2-7
CATSGKNRITEAFF TGTGCCACCAGCGGGAAGAACAGGATCACTGAAGCTTTCTTT TRBV15 . . TRBJ1-1
CASSQAHQGKGANVLTF TGCGCCAGCAGCCAAGCCCATCAGGGTAAAGGGGCCAACGTCCTGACTTTC TRBV4-3 . . TRBJ2-6
CASSGGGRGATNEKLFF TGTGCCAGCAGTGGAGGCGGCAGGGGTGCAACTAATGAAAAACTGTTTTTT TRBV27 . . TRBJ1-4
CASSRATVEQPQHF TGTGCCAGCAGCCGGGCGACAGTAGAACAGCCCCAGCATTTT TRBV7-2 . . TRBJ1-5
CASTLSGANVLTF TGTGCCAGCACCCTCTCTGGGGCCAACGTCCTGACTTTC TRBV28 . . TRBJ2-6
CASSLQGENSPLHF TGCGCCAGCAGCTTGCAGGGGGAAAATTCACCCCTCCACTTT TRBV5-1 TRBD1 . TRBJ1-6
CASSPPLTVTPTEAFF TGTGCCAGCAGCCCACCCCTTACAGTAACCCCCACTGAAGCTTTCTTT TRBV7-9 . . TRBJ1-1
CASSVSHSTDTQYF TGTGCCAGCAGTGTCTCACATTCCACAGATACGCAGTATTTT TRBV2 . . TRBJ2-3
CSVRGGPSSTDTQYF TGCAGCGTCCGCGGGGGCCCCTCTAGCACAGATACGCAGTATTTT TRBV29-1 . . TRBJ2-3
CASSLVSGGARDTQYF TGTGCCAGCAGCTTAGTTAGCGGGGGGGCCAGAGATACGCAGTATTTT TRBV11-2 TRBD2 . TRBJ2-3
CASSLTVGQGNSPLHF TGCGCCAGCAGCTTGACAGTCGGACAGGGGAATTCACCCCTCCACTTT TRBV5-1 TRBD1 . TRBJ1-6
CASRPPGQLDTGELFF TGTGCCAGTAGGCCCCCCGGACAGTTAGACACCGGGGAGCTGTTTTTT TRBV19 . . TRBJ2-2
CASRPGTGASRGGYTF TGTGCCAGCAGGCCCGGAACAGGGGCCTCGAGAGGTGGCTACACCTTC TRBV2 TRBD1 . TRBJ1-2
CASSQDQGAPEAFF TGCGCCAGCAGCCAAGACCAGGGGGCTCCTGAAGCTTTCTTT TRBV4-3 TRBD1 . TRBJ1-1
CASSLDLGGQNTEAFF TGTGCCAGCAGCTTAGATCTAGGTGGACAGAACACTGAAGCTTTCTTT TRBV11-2 . medium-sized TRBJ1-1
CASSQSHAGKGNTEAFF TGCGCCAGCAGCCAAAGTCATGCCGGGAAGGGGAACACTGAAGCTTTCTTT TRBV4-1 . . TRBJ1-1
CASSRRQGSSYEQYF TGTGCCAGCAGTAGGCGACAGGGAAGCTCCTACGAGCAGTACTTC TRBV6-6 TRBD1 . TRBJ2-7
CASSAGGSGNTIYF TGCGCCAGCAGCGCCGGGGGCTCTGGAAACACCATATATTTT TRBV5-1 . . TRBJ1-3
CASHGQGGYEQYF TGTGCCAGCCATGGACAGGGGGGCTACGAGCAGTACTTC TRBV18 TRBD1 . TRBJ2-7
CASSHEGSHTEAFF TGCGCCAGCAGCCACGAGGGAAGCCACACTGAAGCTTTCTTT TRBV4-1 . . TRBJ1-1
CASSLAGPRLDSPLHF TGTGCCAGCAGTTTAGCGGGTCCCCGGCTGGATTCACCCCTCCACTTT TRBV27 . . TRBJ1-6
CASSVAGGRTDTQYF TGTGCCAGTAGTGTAGCGGGGGGACGCACAGATACGCAGTATTTT TRBV19 TRBD2 . TRBJ2-3
CASRPRGARGETEAFF TGTGCCAGCAGACCCCGGGGGGCCAGAGGGGAAACTGAAGCTTTCTTT TRBV7-2 . . TRBJ1-1
CASSLEYRGAKLNEKLFF TGCGCCAGCAGCTTGGAATACAGGGGAGCTAAGTTGAATGAAAAACTGTTTTTT TRBV5-1 TRBD1 . TRBJ1-4
CASSSLIGTGMAGELFF TGTGCCAGCAGCTCGCTAATTGGGACAGGGATGGCCGGGGAGCTGTTTTTT TRBV7-9 TRBD1 . TRBJ2-2
CASSRRQTGGTEAFF TGTGCCAGCAGCCGGAGACAGACAGGGGGCACTGAAGCTTTCTTT TRBV5-6 TRBD1 . TRBJ1-1
CASSLTTGIYNEQFF TGTGCCAGCAGCTTGACTACGGGGATCTACAATGAGCAGTTCTTC TRBV7-9 . . TRBJ2-1
CASNIIQVPYGYTF TGTGCCAGCAATATTATACAGGTCCCCTATGGCTACACCTTC TRBV28 . . TRBJ1-2
CASSPREDHLHF TGCGCCAGCAGCCCCCGGGAAGATCACCTCCACTTT TRBV4-1 . . TRBJ1-6
CASSPPGQTAYEQYF TGTGCCAGCTCACCACCAGGACAAACCGCCTACGAGCAGTACTTC TRBV18 . . TRBJ2-7
CSVAGTGKAFF TGCAGCGTTGCCGGGACAGGCAAAGCTTTCTTT TRBV29-1 TRBD1 . TRBJ1-1
CASSPVGYDRGDETQYF TGCGCCAGCAGCCCTGTGGGGTATGACAGGGGGGACGAGACCCAGTACTTC TRBV5-1 TRBD1 . TRBJ2-5
CASSPRDRGESPLHF TGTGCCAGCAGCCCCCGGGACAGGGGTGAGTCACCCCTCCACTTT TRBV5-4 TRBD1 . TRBJ1-6
CASSSTGAVNYGYTF TGTGCCAGCAGTTCGACAGGGGCGGTTAACTATGGCTACACCTTC TRBV6-5 TRBD1 . TRBJ1-2
CASSIRGAGANVLTF TGTGCCAGTAGTATCAGGGGGGCTGGGGCCAACGTCCTGACTTTC TRBV19 . . TRBJ2-6
CASKGGGRRDSGANVLTF TGTGCCAGCAAGGGGGGGGGCAGGCGAGACTCTGGGGCCAACGTCCTGACTTTC TRBV28 . . TRBJ2-6
CASSTGRDKKNIQYF TGTGCCAGTAGTACTGGGCGGGATAAGAAAAACATTCAGTACTTC TRBV19 . . TRBJ2-4
CSVVGGGNTEAFF TGCAGCGTTGTTGGGGGCGGGAACACTGAAGCTTTCTTT TRBV29-1 . . TRBJ1-1
CASSKTGTGKEKLFF TGTGCCAGTAGCAAAACCGGGACAGGGAAAGAAAAACTGTTTTTT TRBV19 TRBD1 . TRBJ1-4
CSVEDKGLNYGYTF TGCAGCGTTGAAGATAAGGGGCTGAACTATGGCTACACCTTC TRBV29-1 . . TRBJ1-2
CASSVGLRGGNSPLHF TGTGCCAGCAGCGTAGGGCTGAGAGGGGGCAATTCACCCCTCCACTTT TRBV9 TRBD1 . TRBJ1-6
CASSSDFGGYTF TGTGCCAGCAGTTCGGACTTCGGGGGCTACACCTTC TRBV28 . . TRBJ1-2
CASSYTRNYEQYF TGTGCCAGCAGTTACACTCGAAACTACGAGCAGTACTTC TRBV6-6 . . TRBJ2-7
CASSEYRDSNYGYTF TGTGCCAGCAGTGAATATCGTGACAGTAACTATGGCTACACCTTC TRBV25-1 . . TRBJ1-2
CASSEGGRLGQGAYEQYF TGTGCCAGCAGTGAAGGGGGGAGATTGGGACAGGGAGCCTACGAGCAGTACTTC TRBV6-1 TRBD1 . TRBJ2-7
CASSVSGRGQGPYGYTF TGTGCCAGCAGCGTATCGGGTAGGGGACAGGGGCCCTATGGCTACACCTTC TRBV9 TRBD1 . TRBJ1-2
CASRDRNTEAFF TGTGCCAGCCGGGACAGGAACACTGAAGCTTTCTTT TRBV19 TRBD1 . TRBJ1-1
CATHRRGLADTQYF TGTGCCACCCATAGGAGGGGATTGGCAGATACGCAGTATTTT TRBV19 . . TRBJ2-3
CASSVLQASGANVLTF TGTGCCAGCAGTGTACTGCAGGCCTCTGGGGCCAACGTCCTGACTTTC TRBV11-3 . . TRBJ2-6
CASSRQESAYEQYF TGCGCCAGCAGCCGACAGGAGAGCGCCTACGAGCAGTACTTC TRBV5-1 . . TRBJ2-7
CSARDQVGRHF TGCAGTGCTAGAGATCAGGTGGGTAGGCATTTT TRBV20-1 . . TRBJ1-5